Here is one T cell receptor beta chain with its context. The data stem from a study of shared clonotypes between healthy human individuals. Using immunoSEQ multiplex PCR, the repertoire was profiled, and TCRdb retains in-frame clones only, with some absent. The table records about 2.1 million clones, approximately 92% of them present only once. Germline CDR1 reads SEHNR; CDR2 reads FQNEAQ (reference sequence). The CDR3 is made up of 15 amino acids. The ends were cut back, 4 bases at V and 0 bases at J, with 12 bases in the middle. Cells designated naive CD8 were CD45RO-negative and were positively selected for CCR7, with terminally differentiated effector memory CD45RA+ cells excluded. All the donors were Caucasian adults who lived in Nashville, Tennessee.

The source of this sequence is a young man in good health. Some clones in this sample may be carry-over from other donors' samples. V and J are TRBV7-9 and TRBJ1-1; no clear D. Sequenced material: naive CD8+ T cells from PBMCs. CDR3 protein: CASSSTRALNTEAFF. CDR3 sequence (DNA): TGTGCCAGCAGCTCAACCCGTGCCCTGAACACTGAAGCTTTCTTT.